The TCR beta chain under discussion was sequenced for a study of identical twins. General study findings and limits: Whereas memory repertoires showed no such difference, abundant cord blood beta clonotypes carried fewer insertions.

This clonotype was picked up a small number of times. Its antigen is not identified. A single record per CDR3 protein comes from TCRdb applying MiXCR to the 5' RACE reads. Of a few hundred thousand distinct CDR3 sequences in the sample, 9% to 10% were seen once. Trimming pared 0 bases from V and 3 bases from J, leaving 12 bases between. The V gene's germline CDR1 is LGHDT and CDR2 YNNKEL (reference sequence). This CDR3 has 15 residues. These data also formed part of another study, on yellow fever vaccine responses in identical twins.

V gene TRBV3-1 combines with J gene TRBJ2-7, with D unresolved. The receptor was derived from a woman aged 18-29 years in good health. Sample: PBMCs. CDR3 bases: TGTGCCAGCAGCCAAGAGTCCATACAATTCTACGAGCAGTACTTC. Amino acid sequence: CASSQESIQFYEQYF.